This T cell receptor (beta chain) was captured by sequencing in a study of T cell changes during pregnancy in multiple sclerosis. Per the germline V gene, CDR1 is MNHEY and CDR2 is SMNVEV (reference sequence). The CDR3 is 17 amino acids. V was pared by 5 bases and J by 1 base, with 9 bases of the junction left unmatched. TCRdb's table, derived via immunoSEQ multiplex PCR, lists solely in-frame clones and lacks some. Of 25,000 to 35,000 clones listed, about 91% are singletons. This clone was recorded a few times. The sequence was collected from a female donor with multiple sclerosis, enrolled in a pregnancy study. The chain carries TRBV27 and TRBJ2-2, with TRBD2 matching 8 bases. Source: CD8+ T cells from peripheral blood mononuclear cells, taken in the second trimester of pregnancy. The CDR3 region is CASSPRTSWLNTGELFF. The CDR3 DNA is TGTGCCAGCAGTCCTCGGACTAGCTGGCTGAACACCGGGGAGCTGTTTTTT.